These 20 T cell receptor beta chains were all obtained from the same sample, sequenced in a study of cytomegalovirus exposure and HLA in healthy donors. 13 Jbeta primers and 60 Vbeta primers were used for the PCR. Method: immunoSEQ multiplex PCR; TCRdb's copy keeps in-frame clones and lacks some. The sample includes 150,000 to 180,000 clones, approximately 81% of them seen just once. The sequencing sample was made of PBMCs. All receptors derive from a man aged 18 to 29 in good health and CMV-seronegative.

The gene calls are TRBV5-8 and TRBJ2-2; 7 nucleotides align to TRBD1. The CDR3 runs to 14 residues. Germline CDR1 SGHTS, CDR2 YDEGEE. Trimming cost V 4 bases and J 4 bases; bases outside gene matches: 4. In DNA form, the CDR3 reads TGTGCCAGCAGCCCAGGGACAGCCACCGGGGAGCTGTTTTTT. Protein product: CASSPGTATGELFF.

The gene calls are TRBV7-9 and TRBJ2-3; D not resolved. Germline assignment: CDR1 SEHNR and CDR2 FQNEAQ (reference sequence). Trimming cost V 5 bases and J 2 bases, with 14 bases left between them. The CDR3 runs 15 residues. CDR3 region: CASSHPVTDTDTQYF. CDR3 nucleotide sequence: TGTGCCAGCAGCCACCCGGTAACTGACACAGATACGCAGTATTTT.

The chain carries TRBV2 and TRBJ2-1; possibly TRBD1 for D (6 bases). CDR1 SNHLY and CDR2 FYNNEI come from the germline V gene. Trimming removed 11 bases from V and 2 bases from J, with 13 bases in between. The CDR3 runs to 13 residues. CDR3: CAGTWGPYNEQFF. In DNA form, the CDR3 reads TGTGCCGGAACCTGGGGGCCCTACAATGAGCAGTTCTTC.

The rearrangement links TRBV15 to TRBJ2-1; TRBD1 aligns across 8 bases. The CDR3 is made up of 15 amino acids. With 0 bases clipped from V and 3 bases from J, the junction kept 1 base outside the gene matches. Germline V CDR1 and CDR2: LNHNV, YYDKDF (reference sequence). CDR3 protein: CATSREGQGYNEQFF. Written as DNA, the CDR3 is TGTGCCACCAGCAGAGAAGGACAGGGCTACAATGAGCAGTTCTTC.

V usage is TRBV27 and J usage is TRBJ2-2; weak D call: TRBD1 (5 bases). The CDR3 is made up of 13 amino acids. Germline assignment: CDR1 MNHEY and CDR2 SMNVEV (reference sequence). The ends were cut back, 5 bases at V and 7 bases at J, with 11 bases in the middle. This CDR3 is CASSSGAVGELFF. As DNA, the CDR3 is TGTGCCAGCAGTAGTGGGGCGGTCGGGGAGCTGTTTTTT.

This clone has just a few counts. The chain is built from TRBV6-1 and TRBJ2-3; 9 positions match TRBD1. Looked up from germline, CDR1 is MNHNS and CDR2 is SASEGT. CDR3 length: 15 residues. Trimming took 1 base from V and 2 from J; bases not matched to a gene: 1. As DNA, the CDR3 is TGTGCCAGCAGTGAAGGACAGGGGGACACAGATACGCAGTATTTT. It is translated as CASSEGQGDTDTQYF.

In this sample, this clone turned up a few times. The J gene is TRBJ1-5, the V gene TRBV6-1; D unclear. There are 13 residues in the CDR3. Deletions cut 3 bases from V and 3 bases from J, with 6 bases between. Germline values: CDR1 MNHNS, CDR2 SASEGT. The CDR3 here is CASSEAHNQPQHF. As DNA, the CDR3 is TGTGCCAGCAGTGAGGCCCACAATCAGCCCCAGCATTTT.

The V call is TRBV9, the J call TRBJ2-1, with D tentatively TRBD2 (5 bases). From germline, CDR1 is SGDLS and CDR2 YYNGEE. The CDR3 spans 14 residues. V was pared by 0 bases and J by 8 bases, with 12 bases between. CDR3 region: CASSVGSGMDEQFF. DNA of the CDR3: TGTGCCAGCAGCGTAGGGAGCGGAATGGATGAGCAGTTCTTC.

The chain links TRBV6-6 to TRBJ1-5; D is ambiguous. V lost 4 bases and J lost 8, with 9 bases in between. There are 12 residues in the CDR3. Germline CDR1 is MNHNY and CDR2 is SVGAGI (reference sequence). The DNA of the CDR3 is TGTGCCAGCAGTTCCTTAAATGAGCCCCAGCATTTT. Protein product: CASSSLNEPQHF.

This clone was found a few times. The V and J genes are TRBV7-2 and TRBJ2-7; 9 bases match TRBD2. Trimming cost V 5 bases and J 6 bases; bases outside gene matches: 14. Germline V gives CDR1 SGHTA, CDR2 FQGNSA. This CDR3 contains 16 residues. CDR3: CASSPRVGTSSPEQYF. In DNA, the CDR3 is TGTGCCAGCAGCCCCCGAGTCGGGACTAGCTCCCCCGAGCAGTACTTC.

This clone was seen a few times. CDR3 protein: CASSLTGPVYEQYF. DNA of the CDR3: TGTGCCAGCAGTCTGACAGGGCCGGTCTACGAGCAGTACTTC. V usage is TRBV28 and J usage is TRBJ2-7, with 7 bases that match TRBD1. Germline V lookup: CDR1 MDHEN, CDR2 SYDVKM. Losses at the gene ends were 5 bases for V and 3 bases for J; bases not matched to a gene: 7. This CDR3 region has 14 residues.

The chain combines TRBV7-9 with TRBJ1-2, with TRBD1 matching over 7 bases. The germline gives CDR1 SEHNR, CDR2 FQNEAQ (reference sequence). This CDR3 contains 16 residues. V trimming: 5 bases; J trimming: 4 bases; junction bases outside the gene matches: 13. Here the CDR3 reads CASSKGFEGASYGYTF. Here the CDR3 DNA reads TGTGCCAGCAGCAAAGGGTTCGAGGGGGCCAGCTATGGCTACACCTTC. Together with reference TRBV7-9 and TRBJ1-2, the CDR3 gives the full variable domain: DTGVSQNPRHKITKRGQNVTFRCDPISEHNRLYWYRQTLGQGPEFLTYFQNEAQLEKSRLLSDRFSAERPKGSFSTLEIQRTEQGDSAMYLCASSKGFEGASYGYTFGSGTRLTVV.

This sequence joins TRBV29-1 and TRBJ2-7; D is possibly TRBD1 (6 bases). This CDR3 comprises 12 residues. Germline CDR1 and CDR2: SQVTM and ANQGSEA. The ends were cut back, 4 bases at V and 1 base at J, with 8 bases in the middle. Here the CDR3 DNA reads TGCAGCGTTGGTACAGGGTCCTACGAGCAGTACTTC. Protein product: CSVGTGSYEQYF.

This clone was counted only a few times. The chain couples TRBV9 to TRBJ2-3; 8 bases align to TRBD2. J gave up 2 bases and V 0 bases, and 8 bases lay outside the gene matches. This CDR3 has 17 amino acids. Per germline, CDR1 SGDLS and CDR2 YYNGEE. The CDR3 coding sequence is TGTGCCAGCAGCGTAGAAGCTAGCGGGCCCGACACAGATACGCAGTATTTT. Translated, it gives CASSVEASGPDTDTQYF.

This chain joins TRBV2 and TRBJ2-7; a weak D match, TRBD1 (6 bases). V lost 3 bases and J 6 bases, leaving 12 bases between the germline ends. Germline V lookup: CDR1 SNHLY, CDR2 FYNNEI. The CDR3 runs to 13 residues. CDR3 amino acids: CASSEGAEREQYF. The CDR3 DNA sequence: TGTGCCAGCAGTGAGGGGGCGGAGCGCGAGCAGTACTTC.

The rearrangement joins TRBV7-2 to TRBJ1-5; D is perhaps TRBD1 (5 bases). With 4 bases removed from V and 5 bases from J, the gap between germline ends came to 15 bases. Germline CDR1 reads SGHTA; CDR2 reads FQGNSA. This CDR3 contains 15 residues. The CDR3 nucleotides are TGTGCCAGCAGCTCCTCGGGGGGGTCGTATCAGCCCCAGCATTTT. It specifies CASSSSGGSYQPQHF.

The rearrangement uses TRBV7-2 and TRBJ1-3, with 8 positions matching TRBD1. V was clipped by 1 base and J by 4 bases; unmatched bases: 6. CDR1 is SGHTA, CDR2 FQGNSA, per germline. The CDR3 consists of 16 residues. DNA for the CDR3: TGTGCCAGCAGCTTAGATCAGGGGGCGGGAGGAAACACCATATATTTT. Its translation is CASSLDQGAGGNTIYF.

The V and J genes are TRBV7-9 and TRBJ1-5, with a weak D call TRBD1 (5 bases). The CDR3 spans 12 residues. Germline assignment: CDR1 SEHNR and CDR2 FQNEAQ (reference sequence). The V and J ends lost 3 bases and 5 bases respectively, with 5 bases between them. CDR3 in DNA: TGTGCCAGCAGCTTCAGGGATCAGCCCCAGCATTTT. This gives the protein CASSFRDQPQHF. Full variable domain (missing parts from reference TRBV7-9 and TRBJ1-5): DTGVSQNPRHKITKRGQNVTFRCDPISEHNRLYWYRQTLGQGPEFLTYFQNEAQLEKSRLLSDRFSAERPKGSFSTLEIQRTEQGDSAMYLCASSFRDQPQHFGDGTRLSIL.

The J gene is TRBJ2-2, the V gene TRBV5-4; 9 positions match TRBD2. Looked up from germline, CDR1 is SGHNT and CDR2 is YYREEE (reference sequence). V lost 0 bases, J lost 4 bases, and 7 bases stayed unmatched. The CDR3 runs 17 residues. The CDR3 sequence: CASSLVPLAGVTGELFF. CDR3 in DNA: TGTGCCAGCAGCTTGGTCCCCTTAGCGGGGGTCACCGGGGAGCTGTTTTTT. Supplemented by reference TRBV5-4 and TRBJ2-2, the full variable domain reads ETGVTQSPTHLIKTRGQQVTLRCSSQSGHNTVSWYQQALGQGPQFIFQYYREEENGRGNFPPRFSGLQFPNYSSELNVNALELDDSALYLCASSLVPLAGVTGELFFGEGSRLTVL.

V gene TRBV11-2 combines with J gene TRBJ1-2; D not resolved. The CDR3 contains 14 residues. CDR1 and CDR2 from the germline V gene are SGHAT and FQNNGV. Trimming took 1 base from V and 7 from J, leaving 13 bases between them. CDR3 sequence: CASSLVGLMGGYTF. CDR3 bases: TGTGCCAGCAGCTTAGTGGGCCTCATGGGTGGCTACACCTTC.